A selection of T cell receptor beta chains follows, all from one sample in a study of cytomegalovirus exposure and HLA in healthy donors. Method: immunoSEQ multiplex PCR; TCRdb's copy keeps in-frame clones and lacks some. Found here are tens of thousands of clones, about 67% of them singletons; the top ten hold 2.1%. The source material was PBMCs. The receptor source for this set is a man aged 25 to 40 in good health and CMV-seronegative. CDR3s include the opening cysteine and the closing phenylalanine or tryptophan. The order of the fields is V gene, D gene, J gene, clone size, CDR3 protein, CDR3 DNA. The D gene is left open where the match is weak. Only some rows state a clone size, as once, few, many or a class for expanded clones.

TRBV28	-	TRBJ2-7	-	CASSLNSYEQYF	TGTGCCAGCAGTTTAAACAGCTACGAGCAGTACTTC
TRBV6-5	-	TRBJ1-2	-	CASSYNTQGGYTF	TGTGCCAGCAGTTACAACACCCAGGGGGGCTACACCTTC
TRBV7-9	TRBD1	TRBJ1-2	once	CASSLDRGRGYTF	TGTGCCAGCAGCTTAGATAGGGGGCGAGGCTACACCTTC
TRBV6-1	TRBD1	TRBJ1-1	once	CASSEKWTGEAFF	TGTGCCAGCAGTGAAAAGTGGACAGGTGAAGCTTTCTTT
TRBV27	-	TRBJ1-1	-	CASSFKFSTEAFF	TGTGCCAGCAGTTTTAAGTTTAGTACTGAAGCTTTCTTT
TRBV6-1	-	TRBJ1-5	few	CASSEFGGSNQPQHF	TGTGCCAGCAGTGAATTCGGAGGGTCAAATCAGCCCCAGCATTTT
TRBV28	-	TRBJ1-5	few	CASSPTGPQPQHF	TGTGCCAGCAGCCCGACAGGTCCCCAGCCCCAGCATTTT
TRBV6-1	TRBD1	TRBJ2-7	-	CASSEAPVTGTYEQYF	TGTGCCAGCAGTGAAGCACCGGTGACAGGGACCTACGAGCAGTACTTC
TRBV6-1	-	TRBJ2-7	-	CASSLRGGTYEQYF	TGTGCCAGCAGTTTGCGAGGGGGTACCTACGAGCAGTACTTC
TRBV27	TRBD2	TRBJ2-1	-	CASSSRTSDNEQFF	TGTGCCAGCAGTTCCAGGACTAGCGACAATGAGCAGTTCTTC
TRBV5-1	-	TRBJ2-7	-	CASSLTTPQTDEQYF	TGCGCCAGCAGCTTAACTACTCCGCAGACGGACGAGCAGTACTTC
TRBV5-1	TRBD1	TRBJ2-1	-	CASSLGGQNDNEQFF	TGCGCCAGCAGCTTGGGGGGACAGAACGACAATGAGCAGTTCTTC
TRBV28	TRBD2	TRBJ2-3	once	CASSPRGVAGGTQYF	TGTGCCAGCAGCCCTAGGGGGGTAGCGGGAGGGACGCAGTATTTT
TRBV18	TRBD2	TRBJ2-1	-	CASSRRLAGVNEQFF	TGTGCCAGCTCACGCCGACTAGCGGGAGTGAATGAGCAGTTCTTC
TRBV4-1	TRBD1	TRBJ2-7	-	CASSLGQGTYEQYF	TGCGCCAGCAGCCTCGGACAGGGAACCTACGAGCAGTACTTC
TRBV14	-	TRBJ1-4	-	CASSPRGEKLFF	TGTGCCAGCAGTCCCCGAGGGGAAAAACTGTTTTTT
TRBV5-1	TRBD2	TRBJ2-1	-	CASSSSSGRAGNEQFF	TGCGCCAGCAGCTCCTCTAGCGGGAGGGCCGGCAATGAGCAGTTCTTC